Below are 28 T cell receptor beta chains sequenced from a single sample in a study of OX40 agonist ivuxolimab in advanced cancers. Clones were sequenced by immunoSEQ multiplex PCR, and TCRdb holds only the in-frame ones, with some missing. The table has 20,000 or so clones, about four fifths seen once. The source was CD4+ or CD8+ T cells sorted from blood, collected in a trial of the OX40 agonist ivuxolimab. Every receptor here comes from an adult with an advanced solid tumor such as melanoma, head and neck, liver or kidney cancer.

The chain has TRBV7-2 and TRBJ2-4; a possible D gene is TRBD1 (6 bases). V lost 5 bases, J lost 3 bases, and 26 bases lay in between. Germline CDR1 reads SGHTA; CDR2 reads FQGNSA. The CDR3 is 19 amino acids. The CDR3 sequence: CASSPSGHRLPHYKNIQYF. The CDR3, as DNA: TGTGCCAGCAGCCCCTCGGGACACCGTTTACCCCACTACAAAAACATTCAGTACTTC.

The genes are TRBV4-1 and TRBJ2-3, with TRBD2 identical over 9 bases. CDR3 length: 19 amino acids. Germline CDR1 and CDR2: MGHRA and YSYEKL. J gave up 0 bases and V 1 base, and 11 bases lay outside the gene matches. CDR3 nucleotides: TGCGCCAGCAGCCAAGGTGGCCTAGCGGGAAGAATTAGCACAGATACGCAGTATTTT. It codes for CASSQGGLAGRISTDTQYF.

This sequence joins TRBV7-7 and TRBJ2-3; the match to TRBD2 covers 12 bases. J lost 5 bases, V lost 5 bases, and 11 bases had no gene match. CDR3 length: 17 amino acids. Looked up from germline, CDR1 is SSHAT and CDR2 is FNYEAQ (reference sequence). CDR3 nucleotides: TGTGCCAGCAGCGCTAGCGGGAGGGCCGCCGCGGAAGATACGCAGTATTTT. Amino acid sequence: CASSASGRAAAEDTQYF.

The chain recombines TRBV5-5 with TRBJ2-1; 11 bases match TRBD2. Germline V gives CDR1 SGHKS, CDR2 YYEKEE (reference sequence). Losses at the gene ends were 1 base for V and 9 bases for J; bases not matched to a gene: 6. The CDR3 extends over 15 amino acids. The CDR3 DNA reads as TGTGCCAGCAGCTTGACGACTAGCGGGAACGGTGAGCAGTTCTTC. It translates to CASSLTTSGNGEQFF. Combining the CDR3 with reference TRBV5-5 and TRBJ2-1 gives the whole variable domain DAGVTQSPTHLIKTRGQQVTLRCSPISGHKSVSWYQQVLGQGPQFIFQYYEKEERGRGNFPDRFSARQFPNYSSELNVNALLLGDSALYLCASSLTTSGNGEQFFGPGTRLTVL.

The chain carries TRBV7-3 and TRBJ2-3, with D perhaps TRBD2 (6 bases). CDR1 is SGHTA and CDR2 is FQGTGA in the germline V gene. The CDR3 covers 16 residues. V lost 5 bases to trimming and J lost 1 base, with 16 bases between them. The CDR3 DNA follows: TGTGCCAGCAGCCCACTCGGGTGGGAGGGCACAGATACGCAGTATTTT. This translates into CASSPLGWEGTDTQYF.

V gene TRBV7-8 combines with J gene TRBJ1-1; D is perhaps TRBD1 (6 bases). Germline V gene lookup returns CDR1 SGHVS and CDR2 FQNEAQ. The CDR3 contains 16 residues. Deletions cut 2 bases from V and 4 bases from J, with 17 bases between. In DNA form, the CDR3 reads TGTGCCAGCAGCTTAACGGGACACGTCGTAGGCACTGAAGCTTTCTTT. This gives the protein CASSLTGHVVGTEAFF.

The chain combines TRBV27 with TRBJ1-3; 10 positions match TRBD1. The CDR3 consists of 15 residues. V dropped 5 bases and J dropped 4; count of bases not matched to a gene: 5. Germline V gene sequence: CDR1 MNHEY, CDR2 SMNVEV (reference sequence). Written as DNA, the CDR3 is TGTGCCAGCAGTGCAGGGACAGGGGCAGGAAACACCATATATTTT. Its protein product is CASSAGTGAGNTIYF.

This clone was seen just once. The V call is TRBV5-1, the J call TRBJ1-2; D is uncertain. The CDR3 covers 16 residues. Trimming took 5 bases from V and 11 from J, leaving 28 bases between them. CDR1 SGHRS and CDR2 YFSETQ come from the germline V gene. The CDR3 here is CASSHQTGEVRGGYTF. The CDR3 bases are TGCGCCAGCAGTCACCAAACCGGAGAGGTCCGCGGTGGGTACACCTTC. Full variable domain (rest looked up from reference TRBV5-1 and TRBJ1-2): KAGVTQTPRYLIKTRGQQVTLSCSPISGHRSVSWYQQTPGQGLQFLFEYFSETQRNKGNFPGRFSGRQFSNSRSEMNVSTLELGDSALYLCASSHQTGEVRGGYTFGSGTRLTVV.

The chain couples TRBV6-1 to TRBJ2-7; TRBD1 agrees at 10 bases. In germline, CDR1 is MNHNS, CDR2 SASEGT. J gave up 2 bases and V 4 bases, and 8 bases lay outside the gene matches. The CDR3 covers 16 residues. The CDR3 is CASSVQDRGNTYEQYF. The CDR3 nucleotides read TGTGCCAGCAGTGTGCAGGACAGGGGGAATACCTACGAGCAGTACTTC.

The chain combines TRBV4-2 with TRBJ2-1; D gene uncertain. V lost 4 bases, J lost 8 bases, and 15 bases lay in between. The CDR3 spans 14 residues. The germline V gene encodes CDR1 LGHNA and CDR2 YNFKEQ. CDR3: CASSLRTPLDEQFF. Here the CDR3 DNA reads TGTGCCAGCAGCCTTCGTACCCCGTTGGATGAGCAGTTCTTC.

The chain combines TRBV6-1 with TRBJ1-1; D uncertain. CDR3 size: 15 residues. Trimming took 3 bases from V and 1 from J, leaving 12 bases between them. Germline CDR1 MNHNS, CDR2 SASEGT. CDR3 sequence reads: CASSDRNFQNTEAFF. CDR3 DNA: TGTGCCAGCAGTGACCGGAACTTCCAGAACACTGAAGCTTTCTTT.

The chain employs TRBV5-4 and TRBJ2-5, with 7 bases lining up with TRBD1. This CDR3 is 15 amino acids long. V shed 4 bases, J shed 9 bases, and the junction held 15 bases outside the gene matches. CDR1 SGHNT and CDR2 YYREEE come from the germline V gene (reference sequence). The chain's CDR3 is CASSPGQVSLSAQYF. CDR3 coding DNA: TGTGCCAGCAGCCCCGGACAGGTCTCCTTGTCGGCCCAGTACTTC. The full variable domain, rest sourced from reference TRBV5-4 and TRBJ2-5, is ETGVTQSPTHLIKTRGQQVTLRCSSQSGHNTVSWYQQALGQGPQFIFQYYREEENGRGNFPPRFSGLQFPNYSSELNVNALELDDSALYLCASSPGQVSLSAQYFGPGTRLLVL.

V gene TRBV28 combines with J gene TRBJ2-1; 16 bases agree with TRBD2. The V gene end was trimmed by 3 bases and the J gene end by 7 bases; junction bases not matched to a gene: 9. CDR3 length: 18 amino acids. The V gene's germline CDR1 is MDHEN and CDR2 SYDVKM. In DNA form, the CDR3 reads TGTGCCAGCAGTTTGGGACTAGCGGGAGGGCCGCAGCGGAATGAGCAGTTCTTC. Its protein product is CASSLGLAGGPQRNEQFF.

The chain uses TRBV5-6 and TRBJ2-1; 11 nucleotides agree with TRBD2. CDR3 size: 16 residues. Germline loops: CDR1 SGHDT, CDR2 YYEEEE. The trim removed 6 bases at V and 8 bases at J, leaving 13 bases unmatched. The CDR3 region has the DNA TGTGCCAGCACCGAAGTTACTAGCGGGGGCAGGGATGAGCAGTTCTTC. It encodes CASTEVTSGGRDEQFF.

The genes are TRBV7-2 and TRBJ1-5, with D perhaps matching TRBD1 (5 bases). V was trimmed by 2 bases and J by 1 base, leaving 9 bases between them. CDR3 length: 15 residues. The germline V gene encodes CDR1 SGHTA and CDR2 FQGNSA. The CDR3 reads CASSLQGGSNQPQHF. The CDR3 region has the DNA TGTGCCAGCAGCTTACAGGGTGGGAGCAATCAGCCCCAGCATTTT. The variable domain in full, with the rest retrieved from reference TRBV7-2 and TRBJ1-5, is GAGVSQSPSNKVTEKGKDVELRCDPISGHTALYWYRQSLGQGLEFLIYFQGNSAPDKSGLPSDRFSAERTGGSVSTLTIQRTQQEDSAVYLCASSLQGGSNQPQHFGDGTRLSIL.

The chain employs TRBV18 and TRBJ2-2; 7 bases are a match to TRBD2. The CDR3 has 15 amino acids. CDR1 KGHSH and CDR2 LQKENI come from the germline V gene. J gave up 3 bases and V 6 bases, and 7 bases lay outside the gene matches. CDR3 DNA sequence: TGTGCCAGCTCCGGGCGGGCGGGAGACACCGGGGAGCTGTTTTTT. It translates to CASSGRAGDTGELFF.

The chain carries TRBV16 and TRBJ1-3; D possibly corresponds to TRBD1 (5 bases). This CDR3 region has 15 residues. V dropped 0 bases and J dropped 4 bases, with 10 bases sitting between them. CDR1 and CDR2 (germline): KGHSY, FQNENV. The CDR3 sequence is CASSQSTAPGNTIYF. The CDR3 nucleotides read TGTGCCAGCAGCCAATCGACAGCGCCCGGAAACACCATATATTTT.

The chain employs TRBV28 and TRBJ1-1; no clear D gene. CDR1 and CDR2 (germline): MDHEN, SYDVKM. Deletions cut 6 bases from V and 3 bases from J, with 5 bases between. The CDR3 runs to 11 residues. The CDR3 DNA reads as TGTGCCAGCAGGGAATACACTGAAGCTTTCTTT. This encodes CASREYTEAFF.

The chain combines TRBV5-1 with TRBJ2-1; the match to TRBD2 covers 14 bases. The CDR3 is 20 amino acids. With 0 bases clipped from V and 0 bases from J, the junction kept 8 bases outside the gene matches. In germline, CDR1 is SGHRS, CDR2 YFSETQ. CDR3 nucleotide sequence: TGCGCCAGCAGCTTGGCGACTAGCGGGGGGGCTTTCAGCTCCTACAATGAGCAGTTCTTC. Its protein product is CASSLATSGGAFSSYNEQFF.

The V gene is TRBV5-8, the J gene TRBJ2-2; the D gene is possibly TRBD1 (6 bases). Trimming cost V 2 bases and J 4 bases, with 15 bases left between them. This CDR3 is built from 16 residues. Germline V gene sequence: CDR1 SGHTS, CDR2 YDEGEE. CDR3 DNA: TGTGCCAGCAGCTTAAAGGGTGCCAGGGGCACCGGGGAGCTGTTTTTT. It codes for CASSLKGARGTGELFF.

The chain combines TRBV29-1 with TRBJ2-5; D uncertain. Between the trimmed V and J ends, which lost 5 bases and 5 bases, there was a span of 6 bases. The germline V gene encodes CDR1 SQVTM and CDR2 ANQGSEA. This CDR3 has 10 residues. The DNA for the CDR3 is TGCAGCGTTTATAGGGAGACCCAGTACTTC. This encodes CSVYRETQYF.

The count of this clone is one. The chain has TRBV11-2 and TRBJ1-3, with 7 bases aligning to TRBD1. With V trimmed by 4 bases and J by 2 bases, 8 bases remained unmatched. This CDR3 has 16 residues. From germline, CDR1 is SGHAT and CDR2 FQNNGV. The CDR3 DNA follows: TGTGCCAGCAGCTCACAGGGGTACGGTGCTGGAAACACCATATATTTT. Translation gives CASSSQGYGAGNTIYF.

The V gene is TRBV2, the J gene TRBJ1-2; D not resolved. CDR1 SNHLY and CDR2 FYNNEI come from the germline V gene. The CDR3 extends over 14 amino acids. V gave up 2 bases and J gave up 8 bases, with 15 bases separating them. CDR3 sequence (DNA): TGTGCCAGCAGTGAACTCGGGCAGGTTGGCGGCTACACCTTC. Translating gives CASSELGQVGGYTF.

This clone was recorded once. J is TRBJ1-1 and V is TRBV30; possibly TRBD1 for D (5 bases). Germline V gene sequence: CDR1 GTSNPN, CDR2 SVGIG (reference sequence). The length of the CDR3 is 11 residues. V lost 7 bases to trimming and J lost 4 bases, with 10 bases between them. The CDR3, as DNA: TGTGCCTCCCTCAGGGTCACTGAAGCTTTCTTT. Translated: CASLRVTEAFF. Filled out from reference TRBV30 and TRBJ1-1, the complete variable domain reads SQTIHQWPATLVQPVGSPLSLECTVEGTSNPNLYWYRQAAGRGLQLLFYSVGIGQISSEVPQNLSASRPQDRQFILSSKKLLLSDSGFYLCASLRVTEAFFGQGTRLTVV.

The chain employs TRBV18 and TRBJ1-1, with no clear D. The germline gives CDR1 KGHSH, CDR2 LQKENI. The germline V and J ends were trimmed by 2 bases and 4 bases, with 14 bases remaining between them. The CDR3 totals 15 residues. The CDR3 DNA reads TGTGCCAGCTCACCAAGGAAGGGAAGAGGCACTGAAGCTTTCTTT. This encodes CASSPRKGRGTEAFF.

The CDR3 sequence is CASSADRGLQPQHF. In DNA form, the CDR3 reads TGTGCCAGCAGTGCTGACAGGGGGCTTCAGCCCCAGCATTTT. This chain uses TRBV27 with TRBJ1-5, with 10 bases matching TRBD1. Per the germline V gene, CDR1 is MNHEY and CDR2 is SMNVEV (reference sequence). Germline trimming cut 5 bases from V and 6 bases from J; bases unmatched to any gene: 4. The CDR3 totals 14 residues.

This clone has a handful of counts. The chain combines TRBV2 with TRBJ1-1; 8 bases map to TRBD1. The germline V gene has CDR1 SNHLY and CDR2 FYNNEI. J gave up 5 bases and V 5 bases, and 7 bases lay outside the gene matches. This CDR3 is built from 14 residues. In DNA form, the CDR3 reads TGTGCCAGCAGTTCCCAGGGGGCAGAGACTGAAGCTTTCTTT. The encoded protein is CASSSQGAETEAFF.

The chain has TRBV7-6 and TRBJ1-1; 7 bases match TRBD1. Looked up from germline, CDR1 is SGHVS and CDR2 is FNYEAQ. The CDR3 contains 15 residues. V gave up 5 bases and J gave up 5 bases; unmatched junction bases: 11. The CDR3 spells CASSGNRGADTEAFF. CDR3 nucleotide sequence: TGTGCCAGCAGCGGAAACAGGGGAGCGGATACTGAAGCTTTCTTT.